This T cell receptor (beta chain) was identified during a study of blood T cell repertoires in COVID-19. Study as a whole: Sources were T cells, B-cell-depleted T cells, or PBMCs; the material itself was cDNA or gDNA.

The CDR3 is 15 amino acids. Looked up from germline, CDR1 is LNHNV and CDR2 is YYDKDF (reference sequence). With 5 bases removed from V and 8 bases from J, the gap between germline ends came to 18 bases. The authors' processing: Estimates of nucleated cell counts were drawn from the amplification of reference gene primers. Only in-frame clones appear in the TCRdb table, and some are missing; sequencing was by immunoSEQ multiplex PCR. For V, J and clone size, that table is used; D and trimming come from the DNA. The sample lists about 170,000 clones, about 86% occurring once. Sequencing input: peripheral blood. The rearrangement joins TRBV15 to TRBJ1-4; D remains ambiguous. The clonotype comes from a human donor with acute or convalescent COVID-19. The donor label of this sample is uncertain. For the CDR3, the DNA is TGTGCCACCAGCCGATCCAGTGAGGTAGAGGAAAAACTGTTTTTT. This gives the protein CATSRSSEVEEKLFF.